One and the same sample provided the 19 T cell receptor beta chains below, sequenced in a study of OX40 agonist ivuxolimab in advanced cancers. The receptor library was made with the immunoSEQ multiplex PCR assay. Not all clones reach the TCRdb copy of this immuneACCESS table, which keeps in-frame sequences only. Checked studies attribute under half of the gap to unresolved V genes and leave the rest unexplained. This sample holds about 72,000 clones; 85% to 90% were observed only once. The biggest ten clones account for about 0.99% of the sample. The starting material was CD4+ or CD8+ T cells sorted from blood, obtained in a trial of the OX40 agonist ivuxolimab. Receptor source: an adult with an advanced solid tumor such as melanoma, head and neck, liver or kidney cancer.

V and J are TRBV10-2 and TRBJ1-2; TRBD1 aligns across 8 bases. CDR3 length: 11 amino acids. The junction had 5 bases not matched to a gene; V was cut back by 10 bases and J by 7 bases. The germline gives CDR1 WSHSY, CDR2 SAAADI. CDR3 region: CATTDRAGYTF. The CDR3 DNA reads TGCGCCACTACGGACAGGGCTGGCTACACCTTC.

This clone was seen once. The rearrangement uses TRBV6-1 and TRBJ2-5, with D uncertain. CDR1 MNHNS and CDR2 SASEGT come from the germline V gene. Trimming left V 4 bases short and J 2 bases short, with 8 bases between. This CDR3 is 13 amino acids long. The CDR3 nucleotides are TGTGCCAGCAGTGTTACGGGTCAAGAGACCCAGTACTTC. Protein product: CASSVTGQETQYF.

This clone was seen a single time. This sequence joins TRBV4-1 and TRBJ2-7; D is possibly TRBD2 (5 bases). Germline V gives CDR1 MGHRA, CDR2 YSYEKL. Trimming pared 1 base from V and 6 bases from J, leaving 13 bases between. The CDR3 covers 14 residues. CDR3 sequence: CASSQALLAGEQYF. The CDR3 DNA reads TGCGCCAGCAGCCAAGCTCTCCTAGCAGGCGAGCAGTACTTC.

The chain links TRBV5-1 to TRBJ2-7; TRBD1 matches 11 bases. This CDR3 has 14 amino acids. The ends lost 4 bases at V and 3 bases at J; junction bases unmatched: 3. From germline, CDR1 is SGHRS and CDR2 YFSETQ. CDR3 protein: CASSRGQGDYEQYF. The CDR3 DNA reads TGCGCCAGCAGCCGGGGACAGGGGGACTACGAGCAGTACTTC.

This chain uses TRBV19 with TRBJ2-1, with D unclear. V lost 5 bases and J 0 bases, leaving 11 bases between the germline ends. Germline V lookup: CDR1 LNHDA, CDR2 SQIVND (reference sequence). The CDR3 spans 15 residues. The CDR3 loop is CASSGPAGSYNEQFF. Written as DNA, the CDR3 is TGTGCCAGTAGTGGCCCTGCCGGCTCCTACAATGAGCAGTTCTTC.

This sequence joins TRBV7-3 and TRBJ2-1; possibly TRBD2 for D (6 bases). The CDR3 has 16 residues. V lost 5 bases, J lost 0 bases, and 14 bases lay in between. CDR1 is SGHTA, CDR2 FQGTGA, per germline. DNA of the CDR3: TGTGCCAGCAGCCCCTCCCGGGGGAGCTCCTACAATGAGCAGTTCTTC. Its translation: CASSPSRGSSYNEQFF.

The rearrangement uses TRBV6-1 and TRBJ2-7, with 11 nucleotides matching TRBD1. V was pared by 4 bases and J by 6 bases, with 8 bases of the junction left unmatched. The CDR3 contains 15 residues. Germline V lookup: CDR1 MNHNS, CDR2 SASEGT. The CDR3 DNA sequence: TGTGCCAGCAGTGCTAAGGACAGGGGGCGAGGCGAGCAGTACTTC. This sequence encodes CASSAKDRGRGEQYF.

The chain carries TRBV2 and TRBJ2-3; D is perhaps TRBD2 (5 bases). Germline V gene sequence: CDR1 SNHLY, CDR2 FYNNEI. Trimming removed 4 bases at V and 5 bases at J, with 13 bases between. CDR3 length equals 14 residues. The CDR3 reads CASSAGLSVDTQYF. DNA of the CDR3: TGTGCCAGCAGTGCAGGACTCTCAGTAGATACGCAGTATTTT.

The rearrangement joins TRBV28 to TRBJ2-7; the match to TRBD1 covers 7 bases. Germline V CDR1 and CDR2: MDHEN, SYDVKM. The CDR3 contains 13 residues. V lost 8 bases and J lost 0; bases outside the gene matches: 4. The CDR3 coding sequence is TGTGCCAGCCGACAGGGCAACTCCTACGAGCAGTACTTC. The encoded protein is CASRQGNSYEQYF.

This sequence joins TRBV7-6 and TRBJ2-2; D is unresolved. The CDR3 runs 13 residues. The germline V gene encodes CDR1 SGHVS and CDR2 FNYEAQ. V lost 2 bases and J 1 base, leaving 2 bases between the germline ends. CDR3 protein: CASSLRNTGELFF. The CDR3 nucleotides are TGTGCCAGCAGCTTAAGGAACACCGGGGAGCTGTTTTTT.

This rearrangement joins TRBV7-8 to TRBJ1-6; D not certain. The germline V and J ends were trimmed by 5 bases and 0 bases, with 14 bases remaining between them. Germline V gene sequence: CDR1 SGHVS, CDR2 FQNEAQ. The CDR3 spans 17 residues. CDR3 in amino acids: CASSAARGASYNSPLHF. The CDR3 region has the DNA TGTGCCAGCAGCGCGGCTAGAGGCGCCTCCTATAATTCACCCCTCCACTTT.

This chain joins TRBV27 and TRBJ2-4; a possible D gene is TRBD2 (5 bases). In germline, CDR1 is MNHEY, CDR2 SMNVEV (reference sequence). This CDR3 has 16 amino acids. V was cut by 3 bases and J by 3 bases, with 15 bases left in between. The DNA for the CDR3 is TGTGCCAGCAGTTTCGGGAAGGGTCAGAGCAAAAACATTCAGTACTTC. Its translation is CASSFGKGQSKNIQYF.

The rearrangement links TRBV9 to TRBJ1-2, with TRBD1 matching 10 bases. V trimming: 2 bases; J trimming: 8 bases; junction bases outside the gene matches: 6. This CDR3 has 14 residues. Per the germline V gene, CDR1 is SGDLS and CDR2 is YYNGEE. The CDR3 protein is CASSVDRGREGYTF. The CDR3 DNA is TGTGCCAGCAGCGTCGACAGGGGGCGTGAGGGCTACACCTTC.

The chain couples TRBV5-8 to TRBJ2-3; 12 positions agree with TRBD2. CDR1 and CDR2 (germline): SGHTS, YDEGEE. This CDR3 spans 19 amino acids. J gave up 0 bases and V 4 bases, and 12 bases lay outside the gene matches. This CDR3 reads CASSVGGTSGSISTDTQYF. Here the CDR3 DNA reads TGTGCCAGCAGCGTCGGAGGGACTAGCGGGTCGATTAGCACAGATACGCAGTATTTT.

The chain carries TRBV7-8 and TRBJ1-2, with D perhaps matching TRBD1 (5 bases). CDR1 and CDR2 from the germline V gene are SGHVS and FQNEAQ. The CDR3 loop spans 15 amino acids. Trimming cost V 2 bases and J 6 bases, with 16 bases left between them. The CDR3 coding sequence is TGTGCCAGCAGCTTAAAAGAGGGACCCTCCCATGGCTACACCTTC. As protein: CASSLKEGPSHGYTF.

The chain has TRBV9 and TRBJ1-1; TRBD1 aligns across 7 bases. The CDR3 length is 16 residues. J lost 3 bases, V lost 0 bases, and 8 bases had no gene match. CDR1 is SGDLS and CDR2 is YYNGEE in the germline V gene. The CDR3 DNA follows: TGTGCCAGCAGCGTAGGGGCCAGACAGGGTGACACTGAAGCTTTCTTT. Translation gives CASSVGARQGDTEAFF.

The V and J genes are TRBV6-6 and TRBJ2-7; 7 positions agree with TRBD1. The CDR3 runs to 15 residues. Germline CDR1 reads MNHNY; CDR2 reads SVGAGI (reference sequence). V lost 2 bases to trimming and J lost 1 base; unmatched junction nucleotides: 5. The CDR3 reads CASSYLDRNSYEQYF. CDR3 coding DNA: TGTGCCAGCAGTTACCTGGACAGGAATTCCTACGAGCAGTACTTC.

Remarks on this clone: An end of the junction differs from the germline gene, which may be a read error. The chain recombines TRBV6-1 with TRBJ2-7; D unresolved. There are 12 residues in the CDR3. The germline gives CDR1 MNHNS, CDR2 SASEGT. CDR3 DNA: TGTGCCAGCAGCGAAGGGTTCTACGAGCAGTACTTC. Its protein product is CASSEGFYEQYF.

The chain recombines TRBV6-5 with TRBJ2-3; 8 bases are shared with TRBD1. Germline assignment: CDR1 MNHEY and CDR2 SVGAGI. Trimming at V came to 2 bases and at J to 7 bases, leaving 8 bases not matched to a gene. The CDR3 length is 15 residues. The CDR3 bases are TGTGCCAGCAGTTACGGGGGCAGGGGGCAAAATACGCAGTATTTT. Its translation: CASSYGGRGQNTQYF.